The 27 T cell receptor beta chains below were found in one sample sequenced in a study of blood T cell repertoires in COVID-19. Sequencing used immunoSEQ multiplex PCR; TCRdb keeps in-frame clones, though not all of them. The repertoire holds 200,000 to 300,000 clones, with approximately 85% as singletons. The sequencing sample was made of peripheral blood. These receptors originate from a human donor in a cohort sampled during active COVID-19.

This clone appeared a single time. The genes are TRBV28 and TRBJ2-1; the match to TRBD2 covers 11 bases. Trimming removed 1 base from V and 6 bases from J; junction bases left unmatched: 5. The CDR3 length is 16 residues. Germline CDR1 reads MDHEN; CDR2 reads SYDVKM. The CDR3 spells CASSLLGTSGPNEQFF. In DNA form, the CDR3 reads TGTGCCAGCAGTTTATTAGGGACTAGCGGACCCAATGAGCAGTTCTTC.

This clone is a singleton in its sample. The chain has TRBV29-1 and TRBJ2-7; 8 nucleotides match TRBD1. The V segment lost 7 bases and the J segment 4 bases; nucleotides outside the gene matches: 12. Germline CDR1 is SQVTM and CDR2 is ANQGSEA. The CDR3 consists of 14 residues. CDR3 protein: CSASVRDRIYEQYF. In DNA form, the CDR3 reads TGCAGCGCCTCAGTCCGGGACAGGATTTACGAGCAGTACTTC.

The chain is built from TRBV18 and TRBJ2-7, with TRBD1 as a possible D gene (7 bases). Per germline, CDR1 KGHSH and CDR2 LQKENI. The V gene lost 1 base and the J gene lost 7 bases, with 20 bases spanning the gap. The CDR3 covers 16 residues. In DNA, the CDR3 is TGTGCCAGCTCACCACGAACAGGGGCCCACGCGGGAGAGCAGTACTTC. Amino acids: CASSPRTGAHAGEQYF. The whole variable domain, filled in from reference TRBV18 and TRBJ2-7, reads NAGVMQNPRHLVRRRGQEARLRCSPMKGHSHVYWYRQLPEEGLKFMVYLQKENIIDESGMPKERFSAEFPKEGPSILRIQQVVRGDSAAYFCASSPRTGAHAGEQYFGPGTRLTVT.

The chain carries TRBV28 and TRBJ2-1; TRBD2 matches 11 bases. There are 19 residues in the CDR3. The trim removed 6 bases at V and 0 bases at J, leaving 13 bases unmatched. Germline loops: CDR1 MDHEN, CDR2 SYDVKM. The CDR3 is CASSPRGLAEGGSYNEQFF. In DNA, the CDR3 is TGTGCCAGCAGCCCAAGGGGACTAGCGGAGGGGGGCTCCTACAATGAGCAGTTCTTC.

The chain carries TRBV15 and TRBJ2-3; D is uncertain. The germline CDR1 and CDR2 sequences are LNHNV and YYDKDF (reference sequence). Trimming stripped 1 base from V and 5 bases from J, with 10 bases between. The CDR3 sequence is 14 residues long. CDR3 nucleotide sequence: TGTGCCACCAGCAGAGCCCAGGCTGAAGATACGCAGTATTTT. This gives the protein CATSRAQAEDTQYF.

The CDR3 here is CASSSDRYSYEQYF. The CDR3 region has the DNA TGTGCCAGCAGCTCGGACAGGTACTCCTACGAGCAGTACTTC. This chain connects TRBV7-2 to TRBJ2-7, with 7 bases matching TRBD1. V trimming: 4 bases; J trimming: 0 bases; junction bases outside the gene matches: 3. The germline V gene encodes CDR1 SGHTA and CDR2 FQGNSA. CDR3 length equals 14 residues.

This chain connects TRBV27 to TRBJ1-5; 9 positions agree with TRBD1. Looked up from germline, CDR1 is MNHEY and CDR2 is SMNVEV (reference sequence). V lost 5 bases, J lost 5 bases, and 7 bases stayed unmatched. CDR3 size: 15 residues. The CDR3 coding sequence is TGTGCCAGCAGTCCCGGACAGGGGTGGGATCAGCCCCAGCATTTT. Protein product: CASSPGQGWDQPQHF.

V usage is TRBV30 and J usage is TRBJ1-4; D is unclear. Germline-derived CDR1 and CDR2 are GTSNPN and SVGIG (reference sequence). The CDR3 extends over 11 amino acids. Trimming stripped 6 bases from V and 4 bases from J, with 6 bases between. The DNA for the CDR3 is TGTGCCTGTTACTTTAATGAAAAACTGTTTTTT. It encodes CACYFNEKLFF. Drawing the rest from reference TRBV30 and TRBJ1-4, the complete variable domain is SQTIHQWPATLVQPVGSPLSLECTVEGTSNPNLYWYRQAAGRGLQLLFYSVGIGQISSEVPQNLSASRPQDRQFILSSKKLLLSDSGFYLCACYFNEKLFFGSGTQLSVL.

The chain couples TRBV2 to TRBJ2-7; tentative D call: TRBD1 (5 bases). Trimming took off 5 bases at V and 6 bases at J, with 8 bases between the two ends. Germline V gene sequence: CDR1 SNHLY, CDR2 FYNNEI. This CDR3 comprises 11 residues. In DNA, the CDR3 is TGTGCCAGCAGTTCAGGGTTCGAGCAGTACTTC. This codes for CASSSGFEQYF.

This clone was picked up one time. The rearrangement joins TRBV2 to TRBJ1-5; D gene unclear. Per the germline V gene, CDR1 is SNHLY and CDR2 is FYNNEI. CDR3 length equals 14 residues. Trimming took off 0 bases at V and 2 bases at J, with 5 bases between the two ends. CDR3 sequence reads: CASSEAGGNQPQHF. The CDR3 coding sequence is TGTGCCAGCAGTGAAGCTGGAGGCAATCAGCCCCAGCATTTT.

This clone was observed once. V usage is TRBV29-1 and J usage is TRBJ1-2; D remains ambiguous. The CDR3 extends over 11 amino acids. Germline CDR1 is SQVTM and CDR2 is ANQGSEA. Trimming took 1 base from V and 8 from J, leaving 8 bases between them. Here the CDR3 DNA reads TGCAGCGTTGAAGGCAGTTCCGGCTACACCTTC. Translation gives CSVEGSSGYTF. Full variable domain (missing parts from reference TRBV29-1 and TRBJ1-2): SAVISQKPSRDICQRGTSLTIQCQVDSQVTMMFWYRQQPGQSLTLIATANQGSEATYESGFVIDKFPISRPNLTFSTLTVSNMSPEDSSIYLCSVEGSSGYTFGSGTRLTVV.

This CDR3 reads CASSLRPQGDGGYTF. The CDR3 region has the DNA TGTGCCAGCAGCTTAAGACCGCAGGGGGATGGAGGCTACACCTTC. The chain carries TRBV7-3 and TRBJ1-2; TRBD1 agrees at 7 bases. Germline V gives CDR1 SGHTA, CDR2 FQGTGA. The CDR3 spans 15 residues. The V and J ends lost 1 base and 8 bases, in that order; junction bases with no gene match: 10.

The V call is TRBV6-5, the J call TRBJ2-7; the D gene is possibly TRBD1 (6 bases). Trimming took 6 bases from V and 4 from J, leaving 16 bases between them. The length of the CDR3 is 14 residues. CDR1 and CDR2 (germline): MNHEY, SVGAGI. The CDR3 is CASSTQQGSYEQYF. The CDR3 nucleotides are TGTGCCAGCAGCACTCAACAGGGAAGTTACGAGCAGTACTTC.

V usage is TRBV7-9 and J usage is TRBJ2-7; no clear D gene. Germline CDR1 SEHNR, CDR2 FQNEAQ (reference sequence). This CDR3 comprises 11 residues. With 5 bases removed from V and 3 bases from J, the gap between germline ends came to 5 bases. The CDR3 reads CASSTGYEQYF. CDR3 nucleotides: TGTGCCAGCAGCACGGGCTACGAGCAGTACTTC.

CDR3 sequence reads: CASRPPYRDLVKSPLHF. In DNA form, the CDR3 reads TGTGCAAGTCGGCCCCCCTACAGGGACCTGGTGAAGTCACCCCTCCACTTT. This chain uses TRBV12-2 with TRBJ1-6; the table's D call of TRBD1 was not tested on the DNA. TRBV12-2 counts as a pseudogene. There are 17 residues in the CDR3.

The chain combines TRBV6-5 with TRBJ1-2; D perhaps matches TRBD1 (6 bases). Germline values: CDR1 MNHEY, CDR2 SVGAGI. The CDR3 totals 11 residues. V lost 8 bases and J 8 bases, leaving 12 bases between the germline ends. CDR3 sequence: CASGGATGYTF. Here the CDR3 DNA reads TGTGCCAGCGGGGGGGCAACGGGCTACACCTTC.

The V and J genes are TRBV5-6 and TRBJ2-6, with unresolved D. The CDR3 extends over 15 amino acids. Germline V gives CDR1 SGHDT, CDR2 YYEEEE. Trimming left V 4 bases short and J 0 bases short, with 8 bases between. CDR3 region: CASSRPGSGANVLTF. DNA for the CDR3: TGTGCCAGCAGCCGACCAGGCTCTGGGGCCAACGTCCTGACTTTC.

The chain recombines TRBV20-1 with TRBJ2-5; no definite D call. CDR1 DFQATT and CDR2 SNEGSKA come from the germline V gene (reference sequence). V was shortened by 4 bases and J by 2 bases, with 5 bases between the two germline ends. This CDR3 spans 11 amino acids. CDR3 coding DNA: TGCAGTGCTACGTTGCAAGAGACCCAGTACTTC. Translated, it gives CSATLQETQYF.

This chain uses TRBV19 with TRBJ1-6; 7 bases line up with TRBD1. CDR3 length equals 14 residues. Trimming cost V 3 bases and J 9 bases; bases outside gene matches: 5. CDR1 and CDR2 (germline): LNHDA, SQIVND (reference sequence). The CDR3 DNA sequence: TGTGCCAGTAGTATCTCTCAGGGGGTTTCACCCCTCCACTTT. Protein: CASSISQGVSPLHF.

The rearrangement joins TRBV11-2 to TRBJ2-4; D gene uncertain. V was pared by 5 bases and J by 0 bases, with 5 bases between. This CDR3 spans 13 amino acids. Germline CDR1 and CDR2: SGHAT and FQNNGV. In DNA form, the CDR3 reads TGTGCCAGCAGCCCTATAGCCAAAAACATTCAGTACTTC. This codes for CASSPIAKNIQYF.

The CDR3 sequence is CASSRSSGANVLTF. Written as DNA, the CDR3 is TGTGCCAGCAGTCGTAGCTCTGGGGCCAACGTCCTGACTTTC. The genes are TRBV11-2 and TRBJ2-6; D is ambiguous. V was cut by 6 bases and J by 0 bases, with 6 bases left in between. The CDR3 totals 14 residues. Germline V gives CDR1 SGHAT, CDR2 FQNNGV.

The V call is TRBV18, the J call TRBJ2-7, with D tentatively TRBD2 (6 bases). V shed 3 bases and J shed 5 bases, with 8 bases lying between them. CDR3 length: 12 residues. Germline values: CDR1 KGHSH, CDR2 LQKENI. This chain's CDR3 is CASSPGGHEQYF. For the CDR3, the DNA is TGTGCCAGCTCACCCGGGGGACACGAGCAGTACTTC.

The chain couples TRBV19 to TRBJ2-1, with TRBD1 as a possible D gene (6 bases). The CDR3 is 17 residues long. Per germline, CDR1 LNHDA and CDR2 SQIVND (reference sequence). Trimming shortened V by 3 bases and J by 9 bases, and 24 bases separated the two germline ends. This CDR3 reads CASSMSQGKAQRGEQFF. The DNA for the CDR3 is TGTGCCAGTAGTATGTCCCAGGGGAAGGCCCAGAGGGGTGAGCAGTTCTTC. Variable domain in full (rest from reference TRBV19 and TRBJ2-1): DGGITQSPKYLFRKEGQNVTLSCEQNLNHDAMYWYRQDPGQGLRLIYYSQIVNDFQKGDIAEGYSVSREKKESFPLTVTSAQKNPTAFYLCASSMSQGKAQRGEQFFGPGTRLTVL.

V usage is TRBV7-3 and J usage is TRBJ1-5; maybe TRBD1 (5 bases). The CDR3 has 14 residues. V dropped 4 bases and J dropped 7 bases, with 14 bases sitting between them. Per germline, CDR1 SGHTA and CDR2 FQGTGA. The CDR3 DNA reads as TGTGCCAGCAGCTCCCCGACAGATCAGCAGCCCCAGCATTTT. Its protein product is CASSSPTDQQPQHF.

The chain combines TRBV30 with TRBJ1-4, with no clear D. Trimming took off 2 bases at V and 7 bases at J, with 17 bases between the two ends. The CDR3 runs to 15 residues. The germline V gene has CDR1 GTSNPN and CDR2 SVGIG (reference sequence). CDR3 loop: CAWSHIRKRGEKLFF. In nucleotides, the CDR3 is TGTGCCTGGAGTCACATCCGGAAACGGGGTGAAAAACTGTTTTTT. The full variable domain, with the rest looked up from reference TRBV30 and TRBJ1-4, is SQTIHQWPATLVQPVGSPLSLECTVEGTSNPNLYWYRQAAGRGLQLLFYSVGIGQISSEVPQNLSASRPQDRQFILSSKKLLLSDSGFYLCAWSHIRKRGEKLFFGSGTQLSVL.

Here the CDR3 reads CASTISGEYNEQFF. The CDR3 DNA reads as TGTGCCAGCACTATTAGCGGGGAATACAATGAGCAGTTCTTC. The chain employs TRBV6-5 and TRBJ2-1; 8 bases are shared with TRBD2. V trimming: 7 bases; J trimming: 4 bases; junction bases outside the gene matches: 6. CDR3 length: 14 residues. The germline V gene has CDR1 MNHEY and CDR2 SVGAGI.

The rearrangement uses TRBV18 and TRBJ1-2, with D possibly matching TRBD1 (5 bases). Germline lookup yields CDR1 KGHSH and CDR2 LQKENI. The CDR3 spans 12 residues. Trimming removed 3 bases at V and 11 bases at J, with 13 bases between. As DNA, the CDR3 is TGTGCCAGCTCACCTCCGACAGCCGAATACACCTTC. It translates to CASSPPTAEYTF.